The 8 T cell receptor beta chains reported below all come from one sample, sequenced in a study of identical twins listed by TCRdb under 2016. Receptor libraries were prepared by 5' RACE. TCRdb names Illumina HiSeq 2000 as the instrument used. Through fastp at Q25 and MiXCR, TCRdb rebuilt clones from the public reads, retaining in-frame beta chains. Under each unique CDR3 protein, matching rows form one entry showing the most common genes and DNA. The sample table lists around 510,000 distinct CDR3 sequences, over 11% of them with a count of one. The ten biggest clones cover approximately 1% of the sample. The same data also went into a second study, on yellow fever vaccine responses in identical twins.

The sample taken for sequencing was CD4+ T cells sorted from blood. These receptors all stem from a woman younger than 35 in good health.

The genes are TRBV12-3 or TRBV12-4 and TRBJ2-1, with D maybe TRBD2 (6 bases). CDR3 length: 17 amino acids. Trimming cost V 4 bases and J 5 bases, with 21 bases left between them. In nucleotides, the CDR3 is TGTGCCAGCAGTTCGAATCCTAGCGTCTCCCCGAACAATGAGCAGTTCTTC. It codes for CASSSNPSVSPNNEQFF.

In this sample, this clonotype turned up a few times. The chain uses TRBV7-3 and TRBJ2-3; D could derive from TRBD1 or TRBD2 (5 bases each). V was pared by 0 bases and J by 4 bases, with 11 bases between. Germline V gene sequence: CDR1 SGHTA, CDR2 FQGTGA. The CDR3 has 15 residues. DNA of the CDR3: TGTGCCAGCAGCTTAACGGGGGAAACCTCAGATACGCAGTATTTT. It is translated as CASSLTGETSDTQYF.

The rearrangement links TRBV6-1 to TRBJ1-4; D gene uncertain. Trimming removed 4 bases at V and 2 bases at J, with 8 bases between. The CDR3 spans 14 residues. Germline V CDR1 and CDR2: MNHNS, SASEGT. CDR3 nucleotide sequence: TGTGCCAGCAGTGGAGGGCTGACTAATGAAAAACTGTTTTTT. It specifies CASSGGLTNEKLFF.

This chain joins TRBV11-2 and TRBJ2-3; no firm D call. Trimming pared 2 bases from V and 2 bases from J, leaving 14 bases between. From germline, CDR1 is SGHAT and CDR2 FQNNGV. This CDR3 has 16 amino acids. CDR3 nucleotide sequence: TGTGCCAGCAGCTTACGGGTAGGACGGACCACAGATACGCAGTATTTT. As protein: CASSLRVGRTTDTQYF. Full variable domain (outside the CDR3, taken from reference TRBV11-2 and TRBJ2-3): EAGVAQSPRYKIIEKRQSVAFWCNPISGHATLYWYQQILGQGPKLLIQFQNNGVVDDSQLPKDRFSAERLKGVDSTLKIQPAKLEDSAVYLCASSLRVGRTTDTQYFGPGTRLTVL.

This clonotype was counted between two and nine times. The rearrangement uses TRBV4-3 and TRBJ2-7; 9 nucleotides align to TRBD1. Looked up from germline, CDR1 is LGHNA and CDR2 is YSLEER. V shed 3 bases and J 7 bases; nucleotides not matched to a gene: 10. CDR3 length: 15 residues. This CDR3 is CASSQSGTGKLEQYF. CDR3 sequence (DNA): TGCGCCAGCAGCCAGTCCGGGACAGGGAAGTTGGAGCAGTACTTC.

The chain employs TRBV12-3 or TRBV12-4 and TRBJ2-7; the D gene is possibly TRBD1 (7 bases). Trimming removed 2 bases at V and 0 bases at J, with 17 bases between. The CDR3 loop spans 17 amino acids. The CDR3 protein is CASSLTAGRGSSYEQYF. The CDR3 DNA reads TGTGCCAGCAGTTTAACAGCGGGCAGGGGGAGCTCCTACGAGCAGTACTTC.

The chain uses TRBV20-1 and TRBJ2-2, with D hard to call. CDR1 is DFQATT and CDR2 is SNEGSKA in the germline V gene (reference sequence). This CDR3 is built from 13 residues. V was pared by 3 bases and J by 5 bases, with 10 bases between. The CDR3, as DNA: TGCAGTGCTAGGTTACCGCCAACCGGGGAGCTGTTTTTT. Its translation is CSARLPPTGELFF.

This clonotype was detected many times. The V gene is TRBV12-3 or TRBV12-4, the J gene TRBJ2-7, with 11 nucleotides matching TRBD2. The V gene end was trimmed by 6 bases and the J gene end by 4 bases; junction bases not matched to a gene: 8. CDR3 length equals 15 residues. The DNA for the CDR3 is TGTGCCAGCAGGCCCGGGACTAGCGGCGTTTACGAGCAGTACTTC. It encodes CASRPGTSGVYEQYF.